Detailed here is one TCR delta chain. The antigen this receptor binds is unknown. No clone much larger than this one lies a single base away; base qualities are absent. Using SuperScript II, cDNA was generated through template-switch reverse transcription, with TRGC- and TRDC-specific primers combined in a single tube. The TRGC primer was designed to bind both the TRGC1 and TRGC2 constant genes. The KAPA Real-Time Library Amplification Kit was used for TRG and TRD amplification, and AMPure XP bead purification was performed between steps. Index PCR with the Nextera XT Index Kit was used to add Illumina sequencing adapters. TRG and TRD amplicons were sequenced on an Illumina MiSeq with the V2 300 kit, giving 150 bp paired-end reads. Per the source publication's procedure: Read quality was checked with FastQC version 0.11.8 before further analysis. Reads were aligned against the TRG or TRD reference genes from GenBank, and CDR3 sequences were constructed using MiXCR version 3.0.3. Default MiXCR settings were used with one exception: TRDD gene segments were assembled from 3 consecutive nucleotides instead of 5. N additions, CDR3 length, J segment length and clonotype sharing between samples were calculated with VDJtools version 1.2.1. Out-of-frame CDR3 sequences and those containing stop codons were excluded from analysis. Infant repertoires were compared for overlap with previously published fetal, cord blood and adult blood Vgamma9Vdelta2 repertoires. With CATT, TCRdb called clones again from the public reads; duplicate DNA rows were later joined. V and J calls and clone size were set by TCRdb, not the authors. For this sample the table gives 930 or so delta-chain clones, of which over 15% were detected only once. The ten top clones hold 9.5% to 12% of the sample.

The data originate from a study of Vγ9Vδ2 T cells in congenital toxoplasmosis (dated by TCRdb to the early 2020s). With regard to the full study: IgG, IgM and IgA serology, Western blot and an in-house interferon-gamma release assay were used to diagnose congenital toxoplasmosis. Repertoire sequencing was done on samples from infants at 2 months after birth and at 1 year of age. In this study, researchers looked at the gamma and delta chain CDR3 repertoires of sorted blood gammadelta T cells, comparing infants congenitally infected with T. gondii against uninfected infants. TCR sequencing was performed on about 5 infected and approximately 11 uninfected infants at 2 months and on 3 infected and 4 uninfected infants at 1 year.

The same treatment, consisting of spiramycin and/or pyrimethamine plus sulfadiazine plus folinic acid, was given to mothers of infected and uninfected infants alike. Every infant, whether infected or uninfected, was delivered at term after more than 37 weeks of gestation. Around 1 mL of blood was used to isolate PBMCs by Lymphoprep gradient centrifugation, after which the PBMCs were cryopreserved in liquid nitrogen and shipped to Belgium. Thawed PBMCs were labeled with Zombie NIR viability dye and stained with CD3, TCR gammadelta, Vgamma9 and Vdelta2 antibodies. Sorting of CD3+ TCRgammadelta+ T cells was performed on a FACSAria III, with a mean purity of roughly 98%. The RNeasy Micro Kit was used to isolate RNA from 8,500 to 10,000 sorted gammadelta T cells per sample. The study infants had mothers who were enrolled with primary T. gondii infection during pregnancy. Peripheral blood was collected from the infants at an outpatient microbiology and virology center in Pavia, Italy.

The V end gives up 3 bases and the J end 2 bases, leaving 11 bases in the junction not matched to a gene. The germline V gene gives CDR1 as GEAIGNYY and CDR2 as EKD. The CDR3, cysteine through phenylalanine, is 20 amino acids long. The kept DNA is CDR3 alone, 60 bases in frame from the first base. Beyond this particular receptor, the publication reports: Two months was the earliest age with enough suitable sample material for TCR repertoire analysis, so newborn repertoires were not sequenced. Repertoire differences between infected and uninfected infants were less clear at 1 year of age than at 2 months. Compared with uninfected infants, infected infants at 2 months appeared to have fewer N additions in their TRGV9 and TRDV2 CDR3s, and this was especially true for TRDV2-TRDJ1 sequences. Among roughly 2-month-old infants, germline-encoded fetal-type TRDV2 CDR3 sequences seemed to show up more often in infected than in uninfected infants, which suggests an in utero expansion footprint. Both infected and uninfected infants showed high prevalence of a public TRGV9 clonotype.

The rearranged chain carries TRDV2 and TRDJ3; 11 junctional bases match TRDD3. The J gene is not listed in TCRdb, so it was assigned here from a DNA match to germline. The clonotype was recovered from a child under 10 years old born to a mother with Toxoplasma gondii infection during pregnancy, either congenitally infected or uninfected (not recorded which). The source material was gamma-delta T cells from blood. The CDR3 region reads CACDYRLGDNRPWDTRQMFF. The bases read TGTGCCTGTGACTATAGACTGGGGGATAATCGGCCCTGGGACACCCGACAGATGTTTTTC.